The 20 T cell receptor beta chains below come from one sample, sequenced in a study of Ad26.COV2.S vaccination and SARS-CoV-2 variants. Treatment defined: about 20 received Ad26.COV2.S at low or high dose, single or two shots; about 5 received placebo; per-sample allocation not given. Each sample was drawn 63 days after the first injection (of vaccine or placebo). Generated by immunoSEQ multiplex PCR, the TCRdb table keeps only in-frame clones and is missing some. The table has around 450,000 clones, around 90% seen once. Here the sequenced sample was peripheral blood, taken in a trial of Ad26.COV2.S vaccine versus placebo. The receptors come from a person between 18 and 65 years old who received the Ad26.COV2.S COVID-19 vaccine or a placebo.

V gene TRBV7-2 combines with J gene TRBJ1-3; D gene uncertain. This CDR3 is 14 amino acids long. Germline V gene lookup returns CDR1 SGHTA and CDR2 FQGNSA. V shed 5 bases and J shed 0 bases, with 8 bases lying between them. CDR3 coding DNA: TGTGCCAGCAGCGGAAGAAGCTCTGGAAACACCATATATTTT. Translation gives CASSGRSSGNTIYF.

CDR3 sequence reads: CASSYSQREGPYEQFF. The CDR3 DNA reads as TGTGCCAGCAGTTACTCGCAGCGGGAGGGCCCATATGAGCAGTTCTTC. The V gene is TRBV6-2 or TRBV6-3, the J gene TRBJ2-1; 10 positions agree with TRBD2. The CDR3 runs 16 residues. Germline V lookup: CDR1 MNHEY, CDR2 SVGEGT. V trimming: 0 bases; J trimming: 8 bases; junction bases outside the gene matches: 7.

The CDR3 bases are TGCGCCAGCAGTGAAAGGGATGAGCAGTTCTTC. This translates into CASSERDEQFF. The V gene is TRBV10-1, the J gene TRBJ2-1, with D hard to call. The CDR3 covers 11 residues. The V and J ends lost 3 bases and 8 bases respectively, with 5 bases between them. Germline CDR1 is WNHNN and CDR2 is SYGVQD (reference sequence).

This rearrangement joins TRBV30 to TRBJ1-2; D remains unclear. The CDR3 runs to 12 residues. The germline gives CDR1 GTSNPN, CDR2 SVGIG (reference sequence). V lost 2 bases to trimming and J lost 7 bases, with 11 bases between them. In nucleotides, the CDR3 is TGTGCCTGGAGTACCGGGTTGGGTGGCTACACCTTC. Its translation is CAWSTGLGGYTF.

CDR3 in amino acids: CASSGPGWTQYF. DNA of the CDR3: TGTGCCAGCAGTGGACCGGGCTGGACCCAGTACTTC. The chain has TRBV12-3 or TRBV12-4 and TRBJ2-5; D unresolved. CDR3 length equals 12 residues. V was cut by 5 bases and J by 7 bases, with 11 bases left in between.

V is TRBV29-1 and J is TRBJ2-1; TRBD2 matches 7 bases. There are 15 residues in the CDR3. Germline CDR1 SQVTM, CDR2 ANQGSEA. Unmatched junction bases numbered 10, after V lost 2 bases and J lost 6 bases. CDR3 nucleotide sequence: TGCAGCGTTGAATGGGCGGGAGATAGGTCCAATGAGCAGTTCTTC. The encoded protein is CSVEWAGDRSNEQFF.

This CDR3 is CASSPGQGANGYTF. The CDR3 bases are TGCGCCAGCAGCCCGGGACAGGGGGCGAATGGCTACACCTTC. The chain combines TRBV4-1 with TRBJ1-2; TRBD1 matches at 12 bases. Unmatched junction bases numbered 3, after V lost 4 bases and J lost 6 bases. The germline gives CDR1 MGHRA, CDR2 YSYEKL. The CDR3 covers 14 residues.

The rearrangement uses TRBV10-3 and TRBJ2-1, with 8 bases fitting TRBD1. Germline assignment: CDR1 ENHRY and CDR2 SYGVKD. J was trimmed by 3 bases and V by 4 bases; bases with no gene match: 2. This CDR3 has 14 residues. In DNA form, the CDR3 reads TGTGCCATCAGTGGGGGACAGGTCTACAATGAGCAGTTCTTC. Residues: CAISGGQVYNEQFF.

This clone was counted a few times. The rearrangement joins TRBV6-2 or TRBV6-3 to TRBJ2-1; tentatively, D is TRBD2 (6 bases). The CDR3 is 17 amino acids. Germline assignment: CDR1 MNHEY and CDR2 SVGEGT. Trimming removed 2 bases from V and 4 bases from J, with 18 bases in between. CDR3 in DNA: TGTGCCAGCAGTTACGGGCGGCTAGCGCGGACGTACAATGAGCAGTTCTTC. Its protein product is CASSYGRLARTYNEQFF.

The rearrangement joins TRBV7-2 to TRBJ2-7, with TRBD2 identical over 8 bases. The CDR3 loop spans 15 amino acids. J gave up 2 bases and V 5 bases, and 8 bases lay outside the gene matches. Germline V CDR1 and CDR2: SGHTA, FQGNSA. Here the CDR3 reads CASSLERGFPYEQYF. The DNA of the CDR3 is TGTGCCAGCAGCCTCGAGCGGGGGTTCCCCTACGAGCAGTACTTC. Looking up the rest from reference TRBV7-2 and TRBJ2-7 gives the full variable domain: GAGVSQSPSNKVTEKGKDVELRCDPISGHTALYWYRQSLGQGLEFLIYFQGNSAPDKSGLPSDRFSAERTGGSVSTLTIQRTQQEDSAVYLCASSLERGFPYEQYFGPGTRLTVT.

This clone came up once. The chain joins TRBV24-1 to TRBJ2-1; perhaps TRBD1 as D (6 bases). V lost 5 bases, J lost 4 bases, and 11 bases lay in between. CDR3 length: 14 residues. Germline CDR1 reads KGHDR; CDR2 reads SFDVKD. The CDR3 DNA follows: TGTGCCACCAGTGGCAGGGACAATTACAATGAGCAGTTCTTC. Translated, it gives CATSGRDNYNEQFF.

The rearrangement joins TRBV29-1 to TRBJ2-7; D call uncertain. V was cut by 0 bases and J by 2 bases, with 8 bases left in between. The length of the CDR3 is 13 residues. Germline-derived CDR1 and CDR2 are SQVTM and ANQGSEA. This chain's CDR3 is CSVEDSVAYEQYF. CDR3 in DNA: TGCAGCGTTGAAGATTCAGTAGCCTACGAGCAGTACTTC.

This chain uses TRBV5-6 with TRBJ2-7; D may be TRBD1 or TRBD2 (5 bases each). Trimming removed 3 bases from V and 4 bases from J, with 14 bases in between. The CDR3 is 14 residues long. Germline CDR1 is SGHDT and CDR2 is YYEEEE. The CDR3 DNA follows: TGTGCCAGCAGCTCGCAGGGTCGGGGATACGAGCAGTACTTC. It yields the protein CASSSQGRGYEQYF.

The J gene is TRBJ2-7, the V gene TRBV28, with TRBD1 as a possible D gene (6 bases). The CDR3 has 14 residues. The V end was cut by 5 bases, the J end by 2 bases, with 13 bases between. Germline V gene data show CDR1 as MDHEN and CDR2 as SYDVKM. CDR3 coding DNA: TGTGCCAGCAGTAACGGACAGACAGCCTACGAGCAGTACTTC. It is translated as CASSNGQTAYEQYF.

This rearrangement joins TRBV6-5 to TRBJ1-1; the match to TRBD1 covers 8 bases. Germline CDR1 is MNHEY and CDR2 is SVGAGI. The CDR3 has 15 amino acids. J lost 1 base, V lost 5 bases, and 6 bases had no gene match. CDR3 sequence: CASSPAGGRNTEAFF. CDR3 bases: TGTGCCAGCAGTCCCGCAGGGGGCCGGAACACTGAAGCTTTCTTT.

The V gene is TRBV19, the J gene TRBJ2-7; the D is unclear. Germline V lookup: CDR1 LNHDA, CDR2 SQIVND (reference sequence). The CDR3 totals 14 residues. The ends were cut back, 2 bases at V and 3 bases at J, with 11 bases in the middle. The CDR3 protein is CASSIRVQRYEQYF. CDR3 nucleotides: TGTGCCAGTAGTATACGCGTACAACGCTACGAGCAGTACTTC.

The chain couples TRBV27 to TRBJ2-1; the D is unclear. This CDR3 region has 13 residues. Trimming cost V 8 bases and J 2 bases, with 10 bases left between them. The germline V gene encodes CDR1 MNHEY and CDR2 SMNVEV (reference sequence). CDR3 amino acids: CASGGRAYNEQFF. The CDR3 nucleotides are TGTGCCAGCGGCGGAAGGGCCTACAATGAGCAGTTCTTC.

The CDR3, as DNA: TGTGCCTGGAGTGTACGGACGGGGGCTAACAATCAGCCCCAGCATTTT. It specifies CAWSVRTGANNQPQHF. V gene TRBV30 combines with J gene TRBJ1-5, with D perhaps matching TRBD1 (6 bases). Trimming pared 0 bases from V and 3 bases from J, leaving 15 bases between. CDR1 GTSNPN and CDR2 SVGIG come from the germline V gene (reference sequence). CDR3 size: 16 residues.

Notes on this clone: This same CDR3 is encoded by further DNA sequences in the sample. The rearrangement links TRBV24-1 to TRBJ2-1; D not resolved. Germline V CDR1 and CDR2: KGHDR, SFDVKD. V was pared by 2 bases and J by 5 bases, with 0 bases between. The CDR3 is made up of 11 amino acids. CDR3 nucleotide sequence: TGTGCCACCAGTGATTACAATGAGCAGTTCTTC. Its protein is CATSDYNEQFF.

This chain links TRBV10-3 with TRBJ2-1; D gene uncertain. The CDR3 consists of 12 residues. The V gene lost 3 bases and the J gene lost 8 bases, with 8 bases spanning the gap. Germline V gene data show CDR1 as ENHRY and CDR2 as SYGVKD. The CDR3 spells CAISDSGDEQFF. CDR3 nucleotide sequence: TGTGCCATCAGTGATTCTGGGGATGAGCAGTTCTTC.